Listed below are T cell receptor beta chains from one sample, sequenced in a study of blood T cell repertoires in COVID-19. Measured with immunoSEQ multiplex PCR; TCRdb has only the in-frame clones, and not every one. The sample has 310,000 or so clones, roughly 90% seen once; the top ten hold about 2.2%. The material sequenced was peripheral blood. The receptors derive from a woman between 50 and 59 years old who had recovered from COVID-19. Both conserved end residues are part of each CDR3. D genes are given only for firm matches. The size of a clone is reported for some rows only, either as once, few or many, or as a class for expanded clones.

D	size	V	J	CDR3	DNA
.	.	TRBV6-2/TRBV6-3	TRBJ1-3	CASSKLGGLGNTIYF	TGTGCCAGCAGCAAACTCGGGGGGCTCGGAAACACCATATATTTT
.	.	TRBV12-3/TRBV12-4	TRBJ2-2	CASNGGGELFF	TGTGCCAGCAACGGAGGCGGGGAGCTGTTTTTT
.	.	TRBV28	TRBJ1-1	CASSLSGSAGGAFF	TGTGCCAGCAGTTTATCCGGTTCTGCGGGAGGAGCTTTCTTT
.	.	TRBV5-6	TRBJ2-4	CASSLTDIQYF	TGTGCCAGCAGCCTTACGGACATTCAGTACTTC
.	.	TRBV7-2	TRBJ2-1	CASSLFAGPGNEQFF	TGTGCCAGCAGCTTATTCGCGGGGCCGGGGAATGAGCAGTTCTTC
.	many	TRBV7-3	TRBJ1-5	CASSPPKGAINQPQHF	TGTGCCAGCAGCCCCCCCAAAGGGGCTATCAATCAGCCCCAGCATTTT
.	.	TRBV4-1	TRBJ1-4	CASSQDLGAREKLFF	TGCGCCAGCAGCCAAGATCTGGGGGCGCGTGAAAAACTGTTTTTT
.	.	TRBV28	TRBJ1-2	CASSLGSGAVYGYTF	TGTGCCAGCAGTTTAGGTTCAGGGGCGGTTTATGGCTACACCTTC
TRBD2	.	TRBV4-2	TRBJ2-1	CASSQGLASLSYNEQFF	TGTGCCAGCAGCCAAGGACTAGCTTCCCTATCCTACAATGAGCAGTTCTTC
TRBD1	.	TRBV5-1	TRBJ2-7	CASSWNGQGGPYEQYF	TGCGCCAGCAGCTGGAACGGACAGGGTGGACCCTACGAGCAGTACTTC